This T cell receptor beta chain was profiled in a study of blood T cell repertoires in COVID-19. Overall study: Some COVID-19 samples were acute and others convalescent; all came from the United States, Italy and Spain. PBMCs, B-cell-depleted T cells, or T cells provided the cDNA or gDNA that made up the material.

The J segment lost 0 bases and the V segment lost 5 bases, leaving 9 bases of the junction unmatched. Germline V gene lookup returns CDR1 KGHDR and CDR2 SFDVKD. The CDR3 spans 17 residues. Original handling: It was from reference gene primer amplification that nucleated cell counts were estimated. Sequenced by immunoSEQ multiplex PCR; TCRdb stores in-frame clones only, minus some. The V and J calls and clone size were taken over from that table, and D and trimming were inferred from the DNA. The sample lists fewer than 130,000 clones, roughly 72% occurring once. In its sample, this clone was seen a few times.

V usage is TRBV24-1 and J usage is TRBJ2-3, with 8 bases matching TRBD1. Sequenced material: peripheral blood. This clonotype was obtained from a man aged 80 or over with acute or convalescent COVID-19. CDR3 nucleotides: TGTGCCACCAGTGTCCAGGGCAGGGGGCCTAGCACAGATACGCAGTATTTT. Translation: CATSVQGRGPSTDTQYF.